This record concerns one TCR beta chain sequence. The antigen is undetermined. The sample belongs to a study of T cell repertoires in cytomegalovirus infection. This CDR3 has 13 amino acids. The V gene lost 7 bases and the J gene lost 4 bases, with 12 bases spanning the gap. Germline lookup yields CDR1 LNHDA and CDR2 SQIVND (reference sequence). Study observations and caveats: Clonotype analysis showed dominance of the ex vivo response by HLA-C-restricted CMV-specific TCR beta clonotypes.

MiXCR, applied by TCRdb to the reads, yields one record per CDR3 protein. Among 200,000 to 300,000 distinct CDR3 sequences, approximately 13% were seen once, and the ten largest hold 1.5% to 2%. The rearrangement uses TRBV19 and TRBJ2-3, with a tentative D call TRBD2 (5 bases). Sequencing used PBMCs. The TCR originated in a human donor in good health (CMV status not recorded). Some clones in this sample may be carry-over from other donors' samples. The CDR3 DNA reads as TGTGCCAGTACGAGGGAAGGCGCAGATACGCAGTATTTT. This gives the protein CASTREGADTQYF.